This T cell receptor (beta chain) emerged from a study of cytomegalovirus exposure and HLA in healthy donors. Regarding the study as a whole: Listed as cytomegalovirus-associated were more than 150 TCR beta chains. Several of the most significant clusters were apparently associated with common viral pathogens in a later analysis.

The PCR was carried out with 60 Vbeta primers and 13 Jbeta primers. Repertoires were generated with immunoSEQ multiplex PCR, while TCRdb's copy carries only in-frame clones and drops some. The sample yields under 200,000 clones, 80% seen once. A few counts support this clone. The antigen remains unidentified. Trimming stripped 5 bases from V and 0 bases from J, with 20 bases between. The V gene's germline CDR1 is SGHAT and CDR2 FQNNGV. The CDR3 consists of 19 residues. The sequence was obtained from a male donor in good health and CMV-seropositive. This chain connects TRBV11-2 to TRBJ1-6; D is possibly TRBD1 (6 bases). Sequencing used PBMCs. This CDR3 is CASSRNPGHLSSYNSPLHF. The CDR3 region has the DNA TGTGCCAGCAGCCGAAACCCGGGACACTTAAGCTCCTATAATTCACCCCTCCACTTT.